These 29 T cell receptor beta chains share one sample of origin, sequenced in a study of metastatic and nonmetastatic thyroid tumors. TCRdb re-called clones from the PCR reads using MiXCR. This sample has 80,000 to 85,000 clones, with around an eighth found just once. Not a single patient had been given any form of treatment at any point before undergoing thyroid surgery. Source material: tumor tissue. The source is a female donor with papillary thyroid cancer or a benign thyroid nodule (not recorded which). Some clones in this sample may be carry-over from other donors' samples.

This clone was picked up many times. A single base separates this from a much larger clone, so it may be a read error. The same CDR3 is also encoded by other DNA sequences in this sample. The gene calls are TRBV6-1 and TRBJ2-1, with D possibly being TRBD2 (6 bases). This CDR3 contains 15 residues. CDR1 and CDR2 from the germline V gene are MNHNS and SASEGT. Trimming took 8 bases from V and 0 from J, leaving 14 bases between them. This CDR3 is CASGSREFSYNEQFF. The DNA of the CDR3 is TGTGCCAGCGGTAGCCGGGAGTTCTCCTACAATGAGCAGTTCTTC.

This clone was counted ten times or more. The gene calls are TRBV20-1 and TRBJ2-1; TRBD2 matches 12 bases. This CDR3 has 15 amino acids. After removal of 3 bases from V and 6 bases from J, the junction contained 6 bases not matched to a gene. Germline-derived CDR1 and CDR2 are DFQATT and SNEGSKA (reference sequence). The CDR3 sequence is CSASLTSGRTNEQFF. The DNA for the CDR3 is TGCAGTGCTAGTTTGACTAGCGGGAGAACCAATGAGCAGTTCTTC.

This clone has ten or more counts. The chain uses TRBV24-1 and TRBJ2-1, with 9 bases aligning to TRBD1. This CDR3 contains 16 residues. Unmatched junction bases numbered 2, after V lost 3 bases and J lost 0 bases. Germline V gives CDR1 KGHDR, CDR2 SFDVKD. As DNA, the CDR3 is TGTGCCACCAGTGATCGGACAGGGGACTCCTACAATGAGCAGTTCTTC. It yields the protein CATSDRTGDSYNEQFF.

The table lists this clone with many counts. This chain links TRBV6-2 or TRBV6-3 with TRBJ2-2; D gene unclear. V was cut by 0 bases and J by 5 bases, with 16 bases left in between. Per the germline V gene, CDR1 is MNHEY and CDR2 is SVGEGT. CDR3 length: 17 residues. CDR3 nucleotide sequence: TGTGCCAGCAGTTACTCGATGGGTTTAGCAGAAACCGGGGAGCTGTTTTTT. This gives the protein CASSYSMGLAETGELFF.

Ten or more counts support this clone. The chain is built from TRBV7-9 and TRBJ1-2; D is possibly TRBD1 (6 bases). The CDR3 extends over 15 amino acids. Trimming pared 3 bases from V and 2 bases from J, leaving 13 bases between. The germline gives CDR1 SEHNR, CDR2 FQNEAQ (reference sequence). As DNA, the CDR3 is TGTGCCAGCAGCTTCTCGAGGGGGAAAAACTATGGCTACACCTTC. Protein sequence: CASSFSRGKNYGYTF.

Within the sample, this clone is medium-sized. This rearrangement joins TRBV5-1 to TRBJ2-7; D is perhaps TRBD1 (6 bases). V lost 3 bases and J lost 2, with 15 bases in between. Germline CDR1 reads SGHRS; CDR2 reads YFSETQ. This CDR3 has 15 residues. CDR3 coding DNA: TGCGCCAGCAGCTCTCCCGGGACAATGACCTACGAGCAGTACTTC. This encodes CASSSPGTMTYEQYF.

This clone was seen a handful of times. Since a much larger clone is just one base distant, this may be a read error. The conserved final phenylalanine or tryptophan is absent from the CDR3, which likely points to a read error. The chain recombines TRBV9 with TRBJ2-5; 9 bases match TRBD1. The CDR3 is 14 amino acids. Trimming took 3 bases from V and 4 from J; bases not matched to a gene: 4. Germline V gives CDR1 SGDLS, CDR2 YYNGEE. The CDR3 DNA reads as TGTGCCAGCAGCGAGGGACAGGGACTAGAGACCCAGTACTCC. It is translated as CASSEGQGLETQYS.

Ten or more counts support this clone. The CDR3 region has the DNA TGTGCCAGCAGACGCGACAGGGTCACTGAAGCTTTCTTT. Translated: CASRRDRVTEAFF. The V call is TRBV28, the J call TRBJ1-1, with 7 bases that match TRBD1. Looked up from germline, CDR1 is MDHEN and CDR2 is SYDVKM. This CDR3 spans 13 amino acids. V was pared by 6 bases and J by 4 bases, with 5 bases of the junction left unmatched.

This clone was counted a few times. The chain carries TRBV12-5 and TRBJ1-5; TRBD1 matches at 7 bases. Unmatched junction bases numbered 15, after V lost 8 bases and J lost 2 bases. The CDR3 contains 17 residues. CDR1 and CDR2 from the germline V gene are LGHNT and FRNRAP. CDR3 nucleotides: TGTGCTAGTCAGGACAGGTCTATCGGCTTAGGCAATCAGCCCCAGCATTTT. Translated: CASQDRSIGLGNQPQHF.

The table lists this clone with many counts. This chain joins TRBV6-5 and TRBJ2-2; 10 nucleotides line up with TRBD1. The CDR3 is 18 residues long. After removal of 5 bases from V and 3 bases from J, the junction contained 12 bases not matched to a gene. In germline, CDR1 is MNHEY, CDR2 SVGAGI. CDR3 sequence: CASSNRIGTGDDTGELFF. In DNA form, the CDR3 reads TGTGCCAGCAGTAACCGGATCGGGACAGGGGATGACACCGGGGAGCTGTTTTTT.

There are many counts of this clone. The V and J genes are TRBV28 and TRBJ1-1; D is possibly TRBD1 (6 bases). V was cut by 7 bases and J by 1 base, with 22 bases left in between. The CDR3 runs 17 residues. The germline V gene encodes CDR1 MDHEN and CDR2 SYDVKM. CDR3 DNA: TGTGCCAGCACCTTAATTGGTACAGGGATTCCGAACACTGAAGCTTTCTTT. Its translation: CASTLIGTGIPNTEAFF.

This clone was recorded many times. The CDR3 spells CASSRGQRGDYEQYF. The DNA for the CDR3 is TGTGCCAGTAGTAGGGGACAGAGAGGGGACTACGAGCAGTACTTC. The chain employs TRBV19 and TRBJ2-7; TRBD1 matches at 7 bases. V was clipped by 4 bases and J by 3 bases; unmatched bases: 9. CDR1 and CDR2 from the germline V gene are LNHDA and SQIVND (reference sequence). The CDR3 runs 15 residues.

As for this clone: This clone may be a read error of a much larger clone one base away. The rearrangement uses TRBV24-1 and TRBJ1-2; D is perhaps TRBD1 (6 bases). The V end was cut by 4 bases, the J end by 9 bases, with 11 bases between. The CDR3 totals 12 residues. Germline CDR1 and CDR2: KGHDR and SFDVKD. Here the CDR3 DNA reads TGTGCCACCAGTGACCACAGGGAGTGCTACACCTTC. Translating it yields CATSDHRECYTF.

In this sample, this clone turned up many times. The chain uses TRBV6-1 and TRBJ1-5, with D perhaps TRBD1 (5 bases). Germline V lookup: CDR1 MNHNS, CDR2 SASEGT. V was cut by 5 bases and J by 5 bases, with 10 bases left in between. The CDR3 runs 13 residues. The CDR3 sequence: CASSKIQDQPQHF. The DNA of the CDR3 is TGTGCCAGCAGTAAAATACAGGATCAGCCCCAGCATTTT.

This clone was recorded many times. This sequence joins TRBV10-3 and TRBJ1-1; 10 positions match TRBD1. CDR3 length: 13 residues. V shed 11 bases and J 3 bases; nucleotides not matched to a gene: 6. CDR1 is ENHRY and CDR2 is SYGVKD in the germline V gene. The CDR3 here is CAGRQGADTEAFF. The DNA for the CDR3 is TGTGCCGGAAGACAGGGGGCTGACACTGAAGCTTTCTTT.

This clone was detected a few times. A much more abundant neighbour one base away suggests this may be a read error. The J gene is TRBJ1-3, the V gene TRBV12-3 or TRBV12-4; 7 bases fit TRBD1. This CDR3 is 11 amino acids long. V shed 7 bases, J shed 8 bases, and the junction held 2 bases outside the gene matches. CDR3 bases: TGTGCCAGCAACAGGGGCTACACCATATATTTT. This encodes CASNRGYTIYF.

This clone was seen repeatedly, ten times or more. The CDR3 bases are TGTGCCAGCAGAACAGGCGGGACTTTGAACACTGAAGCTTTCTTT. This codes for CASRTGGTLNTEAFF. The chain recombines TRBV11-3 with TRBJ1-1; a weak D match, TRBD1 (5 bases). The CDR3 consists of 15 residues. Germline V gene sequence: CDR1 SGHNT, CDR2 YENEEA. V shed 6 bases and J shed 0 bases, with 14 bases lying between them.

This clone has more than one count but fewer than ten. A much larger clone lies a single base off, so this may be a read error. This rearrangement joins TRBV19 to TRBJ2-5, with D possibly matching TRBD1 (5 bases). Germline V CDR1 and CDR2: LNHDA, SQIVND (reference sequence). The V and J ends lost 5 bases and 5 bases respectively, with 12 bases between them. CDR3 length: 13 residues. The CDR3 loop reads CASSPRQYETQYF. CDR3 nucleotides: TGTGCCAGTAGTCCGAGACAGTACGAGACCCAGTACTTC. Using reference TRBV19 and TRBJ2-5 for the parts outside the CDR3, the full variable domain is DGGITQSPKYLFRKEGQNVTLSCEQNLNHDAMYWYRQDPGQGLRLIYYSQIVNDFQKGDIAEGYSVSREKKESFPLTVTSAQKNPTAFYLCASSPRQYETQYFGPGTRLLVL.

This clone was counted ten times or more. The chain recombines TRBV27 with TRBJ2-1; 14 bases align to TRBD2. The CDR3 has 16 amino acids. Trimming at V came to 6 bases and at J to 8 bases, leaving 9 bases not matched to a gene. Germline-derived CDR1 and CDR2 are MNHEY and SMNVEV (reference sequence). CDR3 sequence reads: CASRIPGLAGEDEQFF. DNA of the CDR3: TGTGCCAGCAGAATACCGGGACTAGCGGGAGAAGATGAGCAGTTCTTC.

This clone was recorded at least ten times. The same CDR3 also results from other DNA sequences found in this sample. As DNA, the CDR3 is TGCAGCGTTGCGGACGGAGGAAACACCATATATTTT. Its translation: CSVADGGNTIYF. The chain recombines TRBV29-1 with TRBJ1-3; D gene unclear. This CDR3 region has 12 residues. The germline V gene has CDR1 SQVTM and CDR2 ANQGSEA. Trimming left V 4 bases short and J 4 bases short, with 8 bases between.

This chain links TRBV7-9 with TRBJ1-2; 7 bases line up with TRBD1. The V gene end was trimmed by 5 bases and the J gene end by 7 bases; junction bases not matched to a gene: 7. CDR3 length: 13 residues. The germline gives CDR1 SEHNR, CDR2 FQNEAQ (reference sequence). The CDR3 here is CASSTTGRGGYTF. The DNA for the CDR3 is TGTGCCAGCAGCACGACAGGGCGGGGTGGCTACACCTTC.

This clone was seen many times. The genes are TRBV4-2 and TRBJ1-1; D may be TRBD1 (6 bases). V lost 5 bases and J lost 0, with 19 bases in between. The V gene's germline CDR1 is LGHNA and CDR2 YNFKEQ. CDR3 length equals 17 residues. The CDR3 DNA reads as TGTGCCAGCAGCGACGGATTGGACAGTAACATGAACACTGAAGCTTTCTTT. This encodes CASSDGLDSNMNTEAFF.

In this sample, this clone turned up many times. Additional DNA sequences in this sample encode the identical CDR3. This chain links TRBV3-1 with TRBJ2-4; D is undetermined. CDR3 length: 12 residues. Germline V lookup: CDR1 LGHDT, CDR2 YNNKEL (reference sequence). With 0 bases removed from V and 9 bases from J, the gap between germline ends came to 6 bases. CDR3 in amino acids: CASSQDYGIQYF. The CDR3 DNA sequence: TGTGCCAGCAGCCAAGACTATGGCATTCAGTACTTC.

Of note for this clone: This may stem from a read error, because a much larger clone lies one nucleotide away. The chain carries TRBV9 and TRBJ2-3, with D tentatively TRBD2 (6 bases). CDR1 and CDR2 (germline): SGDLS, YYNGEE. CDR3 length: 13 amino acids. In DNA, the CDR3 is TGTGCCAGCAGCCCCCTCTCGGGGGATAAGCAGTATTTT. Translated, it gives CASSPLSGDKQYF. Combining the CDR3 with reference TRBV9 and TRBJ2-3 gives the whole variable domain DSGVTQTPKHLITATGQRVTLRCSPRSGDLSVYWYQQSLDQGLQFLIQYYNGEERAKGNILERFSAQQFPDLHSELNLSSLELGDSALYFCASSPLSGDKQYFGPGTRLTVL.

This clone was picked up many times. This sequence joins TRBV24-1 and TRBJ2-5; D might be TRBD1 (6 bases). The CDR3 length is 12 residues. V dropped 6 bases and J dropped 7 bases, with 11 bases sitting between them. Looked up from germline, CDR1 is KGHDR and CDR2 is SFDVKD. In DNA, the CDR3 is TGTGCCACCAGTCAGGGGACGGGGACCCAGTACTTC. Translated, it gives CATSQGTGTQYF.

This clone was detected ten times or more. CDR3 bases: TGTGCCAGTAGTATATTTGCACAGGGGGCCCACGAGCAGTACTTC. Protein product: CASSIFAQGAHEQYF. The genes are TRBV19 and TRBJ2-7, with 9 nucleotides matching TRBD1. The CDR3 is 15 residues long. Germline CDR1 reads LNHDA; CDR2 reads SQIVND (reference sequence). Trimming removed 2 bases from V and 5 bases from J; junction bases left unmatched: 7.

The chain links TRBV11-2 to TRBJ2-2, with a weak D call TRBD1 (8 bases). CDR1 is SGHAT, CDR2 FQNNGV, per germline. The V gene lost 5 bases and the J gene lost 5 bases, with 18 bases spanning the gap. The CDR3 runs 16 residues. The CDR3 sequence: CASSQRTGRETGELFF. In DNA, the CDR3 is TGTGCCAGCAGCCAGAGGACAGGGAGGGAAACCGGGGAGCTGTTTTTT. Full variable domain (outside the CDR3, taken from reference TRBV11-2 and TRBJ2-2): EAGVAQSPRYKIIEKRQSVAFWCNPISGHATLYWYQQILGQGPKLLIQFQNNGVVDDSQLPKDRFSAERLKGVDSTLKIQPAKLEDSAVYLCASSQRTGRETGELFFGEGSRLTVL.

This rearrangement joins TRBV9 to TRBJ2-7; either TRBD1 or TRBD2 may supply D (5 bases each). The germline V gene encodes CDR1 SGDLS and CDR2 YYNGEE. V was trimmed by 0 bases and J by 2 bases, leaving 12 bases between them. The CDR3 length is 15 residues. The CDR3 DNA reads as TGTGCCAGCAGCGTAGGAGGGGCCGAAACCTACGAGCAGTACTTC. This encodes CASSVGGAETYEQYF.

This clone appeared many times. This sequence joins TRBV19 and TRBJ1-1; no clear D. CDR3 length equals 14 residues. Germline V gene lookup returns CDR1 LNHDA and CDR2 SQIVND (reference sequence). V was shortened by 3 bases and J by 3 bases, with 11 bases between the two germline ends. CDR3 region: CASSIKGSYTEAFF. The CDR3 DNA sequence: TGTGCCAGTAGTATTAAAGGCAGTTACACTGAAGCTTTCTTT.